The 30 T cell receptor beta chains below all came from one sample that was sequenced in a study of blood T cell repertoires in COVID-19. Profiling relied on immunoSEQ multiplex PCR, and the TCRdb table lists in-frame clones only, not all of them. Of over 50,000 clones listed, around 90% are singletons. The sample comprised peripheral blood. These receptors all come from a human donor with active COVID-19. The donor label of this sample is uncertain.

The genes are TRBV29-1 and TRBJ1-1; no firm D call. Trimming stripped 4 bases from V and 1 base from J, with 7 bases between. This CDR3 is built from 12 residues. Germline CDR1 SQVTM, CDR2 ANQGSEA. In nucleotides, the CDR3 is TGCAGCGTTGGCAACGGGAACACTGAAGCTTTCTTT. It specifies CSVGNGNTEAFF.

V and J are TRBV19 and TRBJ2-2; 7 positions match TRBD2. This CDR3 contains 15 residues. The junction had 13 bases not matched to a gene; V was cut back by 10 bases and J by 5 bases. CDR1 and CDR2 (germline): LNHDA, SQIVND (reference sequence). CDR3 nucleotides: TGTGCCACCCACCCCACTAGCGTGGATACCGGGGAGCTGTTTTTT. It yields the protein CATHPTSVDTGELFF.

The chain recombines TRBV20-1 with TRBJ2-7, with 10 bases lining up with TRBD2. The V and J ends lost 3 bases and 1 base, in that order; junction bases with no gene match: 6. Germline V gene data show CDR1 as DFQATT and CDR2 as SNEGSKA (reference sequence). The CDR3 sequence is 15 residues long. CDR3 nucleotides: TGCAGTGCTAGTACAGCGGGAGGGAGGTCCTACGAGCAGTACTTC. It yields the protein CSASTAGGRSYEQYF.

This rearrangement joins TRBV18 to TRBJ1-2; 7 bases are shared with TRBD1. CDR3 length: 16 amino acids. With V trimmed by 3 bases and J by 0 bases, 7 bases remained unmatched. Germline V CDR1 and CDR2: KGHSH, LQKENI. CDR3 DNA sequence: TGTGCCAGCTCACCTCTAACAGGGGCGGCTAACTATGGCTACACCTTC. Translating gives CASSPLTGAANYGYTF.

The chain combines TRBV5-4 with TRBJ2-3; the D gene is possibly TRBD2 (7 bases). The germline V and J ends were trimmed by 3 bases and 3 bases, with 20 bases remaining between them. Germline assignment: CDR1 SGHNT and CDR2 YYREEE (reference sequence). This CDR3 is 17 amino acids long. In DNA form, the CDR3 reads TGTGCCAGCAGCTGGGGGTCCACGGGGGGCGGGACAGATACGCAGTATTTT. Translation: CASSWGSTGGGTDTQYF.

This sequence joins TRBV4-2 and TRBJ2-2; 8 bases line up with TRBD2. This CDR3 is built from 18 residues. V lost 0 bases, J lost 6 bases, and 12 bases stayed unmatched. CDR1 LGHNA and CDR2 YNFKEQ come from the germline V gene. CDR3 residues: CASSQDSGAPRGAGELFF. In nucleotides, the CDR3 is TGTGCCAGCAGCCAAGACTCGGGGGCCCCGCGGGGGGCCGGGGAGCTGTTTTTT.

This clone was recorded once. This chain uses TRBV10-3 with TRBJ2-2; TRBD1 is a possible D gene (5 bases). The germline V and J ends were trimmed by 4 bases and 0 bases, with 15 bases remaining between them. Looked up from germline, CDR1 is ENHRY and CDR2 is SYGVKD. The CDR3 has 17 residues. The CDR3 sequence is CAISVVWLQANTGELFF. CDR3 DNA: TGTGCCATCAGTGTTGTCTGGCTACAGGCGAACACCGGGGAGCTGTTTTTT.

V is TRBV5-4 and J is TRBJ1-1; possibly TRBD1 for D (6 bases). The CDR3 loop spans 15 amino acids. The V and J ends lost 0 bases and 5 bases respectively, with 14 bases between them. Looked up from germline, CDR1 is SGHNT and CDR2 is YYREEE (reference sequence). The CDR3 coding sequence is TGTGCCAGCAGCTTGGGGGGACCCAGGGGAACTGAAGCTTTCTTT. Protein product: CASSLGGPRGTEAFF.

The CDR3 loop reads CASSIRSVDVEQYF. The CDR3, as DNA: TGTGCCAGTAGTATCAGGTCGGTTGACGTCGAGCAGTACTTC. This rearrangement joins TRBV19 to TRBJ2-7; D is unresolved. V was trimmed by 3 bases and J by 6 bases, leaving 15 bases between them. The CDR3 has 14 residues. Germline V gives CDR1 LNHDA, CDR2 SQIVND (reference sequence).

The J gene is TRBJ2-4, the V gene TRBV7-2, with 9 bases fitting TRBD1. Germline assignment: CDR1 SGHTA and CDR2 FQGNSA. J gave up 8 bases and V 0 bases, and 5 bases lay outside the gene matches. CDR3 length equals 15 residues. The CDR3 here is CASSLAGTGKDIQYF. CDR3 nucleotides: TGTGCCAGCAGCTTAGCAGGGACAGGGAAGGACATTCAGTACTTC. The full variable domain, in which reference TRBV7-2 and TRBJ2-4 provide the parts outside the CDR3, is GAGVSQSPSNKVTEKGKDVELRCDPISGHTALYWYRQSLGQGLEFLIYFQGNSAPDKSGLPSDRFSAERTGGSVSTLTIQRTQQEDSAVYLCASSLAGTGKDIQYFGAGTRLSVL.

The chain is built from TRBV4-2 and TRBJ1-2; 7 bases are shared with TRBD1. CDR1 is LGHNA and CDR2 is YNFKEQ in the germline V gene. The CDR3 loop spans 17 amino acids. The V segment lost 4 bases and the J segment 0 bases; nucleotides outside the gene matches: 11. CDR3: CASSRPRRDSTNYGYTF. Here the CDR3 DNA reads TGTGCCAGCAGCCGGCCCCGAAGGGACAGCACTAACTATGGCTACACCTTC.

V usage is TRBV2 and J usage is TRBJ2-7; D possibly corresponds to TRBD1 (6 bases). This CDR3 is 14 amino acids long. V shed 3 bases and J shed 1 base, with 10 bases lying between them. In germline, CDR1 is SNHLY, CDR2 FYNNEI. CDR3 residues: CASSDRGVSYEQYF. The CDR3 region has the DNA TGTGCCAGCAGTGACAGGGGCGTATCCTACGAGCAGTACTTC. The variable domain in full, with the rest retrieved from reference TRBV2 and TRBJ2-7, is EPEVTQTPSHQVTQMGQEVILRCVPISNHLYFYWYRQILGQKVEFLVSFYNNEISEKSEIFDDQFSVERPDGSNFTLKIRSTKLEDSAMYFCASSDRGVSYEQYFGPGTRLTVT.

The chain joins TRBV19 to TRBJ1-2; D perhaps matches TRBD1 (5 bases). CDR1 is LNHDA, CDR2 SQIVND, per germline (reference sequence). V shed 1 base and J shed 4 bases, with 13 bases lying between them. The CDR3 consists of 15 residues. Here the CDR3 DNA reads TGTGCCAGTAGTATAGGATACGACAGACCCTATGGCTACACCTTC. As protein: CASSIGYDRPYGYTF.

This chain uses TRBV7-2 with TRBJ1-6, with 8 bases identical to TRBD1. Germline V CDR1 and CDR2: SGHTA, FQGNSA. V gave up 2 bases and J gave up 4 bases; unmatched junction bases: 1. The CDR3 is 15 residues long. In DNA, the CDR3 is TGTGCCAGCAGCTTACGGACAGGGTATAATTCACCCCTCCACTTT. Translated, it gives CASSLRTGYNSPLHF.

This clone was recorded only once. CDR3 residues: CASSLTFGGADTQYF. CDR3 nucleotides: TGCGCCAGCAGCTTGACGTTCGGGGGTGCGGATACGCAGTATTTT. This chain joins TRBV5-1 and TRBJ2-3; possible D gene TRBD2, 6 bases. V lost 1 base and J 6 bases, leaving 15 bases between the germline ends. This CDR3 contains 15 residues. Germline assignment: CDR1 SGHRS and CDR2 YFSETQ.

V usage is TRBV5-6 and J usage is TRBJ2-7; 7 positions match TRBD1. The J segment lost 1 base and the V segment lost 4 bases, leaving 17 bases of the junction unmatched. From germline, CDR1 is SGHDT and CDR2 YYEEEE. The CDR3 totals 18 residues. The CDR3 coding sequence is TGTGCCAGCAGCGCCCGGGACAGAAATCCACTTGATTCCTACGAGCAGTACGTC. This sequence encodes CASSARDRNPLDSYEQYV.

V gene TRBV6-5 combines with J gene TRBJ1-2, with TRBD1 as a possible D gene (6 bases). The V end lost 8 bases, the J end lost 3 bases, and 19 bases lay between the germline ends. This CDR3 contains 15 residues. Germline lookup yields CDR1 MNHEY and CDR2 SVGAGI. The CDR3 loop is CASGGGGSVDYGYTF. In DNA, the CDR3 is TGTGCCAGCGGGGGCGGTGGGTCTGTGGACTATGGCTACACCTTC.

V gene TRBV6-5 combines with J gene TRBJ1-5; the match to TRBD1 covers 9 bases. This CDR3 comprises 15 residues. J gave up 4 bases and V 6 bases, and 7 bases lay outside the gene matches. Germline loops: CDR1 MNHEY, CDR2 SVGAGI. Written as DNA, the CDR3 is TGTGCCAGCAGCGTCGGGACAGGGACTAATCAGCCCCAGCATTTT. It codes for CASSVGTGTNQPQHF.

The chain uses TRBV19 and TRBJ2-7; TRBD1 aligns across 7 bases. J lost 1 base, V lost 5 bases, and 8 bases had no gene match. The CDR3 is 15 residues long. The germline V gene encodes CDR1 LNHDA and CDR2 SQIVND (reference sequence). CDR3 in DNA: TGTGCCAGTAGTCCAACAGGGGCATCATCCTACGAGCAGTACTTC. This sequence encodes CASSPTGASSYEQYF. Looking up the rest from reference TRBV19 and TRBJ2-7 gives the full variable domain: DGGITQSPKYLFRKEGQNVTLSCEQNLNHDAMYWYRQDPGQGLRLIYYSQIVNDFQKGDIAEGYSVSREKKESFPLTVTSAQKNPTAFYLCASSPTGASSYEQYFGPGTRLTVT.

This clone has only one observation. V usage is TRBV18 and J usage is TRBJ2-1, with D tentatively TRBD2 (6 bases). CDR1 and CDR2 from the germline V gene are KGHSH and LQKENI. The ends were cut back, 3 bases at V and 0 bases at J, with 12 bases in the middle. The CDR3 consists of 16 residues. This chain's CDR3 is CASSPGGRSSYNEQFF. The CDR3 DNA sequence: TGTGCCAGCTCACCGGGGGGTCGGAGCTCCTACAATGAGCAGTTCTTC.

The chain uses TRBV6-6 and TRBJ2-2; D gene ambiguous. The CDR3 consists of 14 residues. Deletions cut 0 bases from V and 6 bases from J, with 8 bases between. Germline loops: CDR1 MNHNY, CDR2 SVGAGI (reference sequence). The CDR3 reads CASSYSISAGELFF. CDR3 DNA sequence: TGTGCCAGCAGTTACTCGATATCAGCCGGGGAGCTGTTTTTT.

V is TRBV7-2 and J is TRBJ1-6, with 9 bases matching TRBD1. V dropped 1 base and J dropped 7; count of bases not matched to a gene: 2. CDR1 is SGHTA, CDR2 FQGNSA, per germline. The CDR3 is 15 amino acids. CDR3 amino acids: CASSLVGTGNSPLHF. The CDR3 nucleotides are TGTGCCAGCAGCTTAGTAGGGACAGGGAATTCACCCCTCCACTTT.

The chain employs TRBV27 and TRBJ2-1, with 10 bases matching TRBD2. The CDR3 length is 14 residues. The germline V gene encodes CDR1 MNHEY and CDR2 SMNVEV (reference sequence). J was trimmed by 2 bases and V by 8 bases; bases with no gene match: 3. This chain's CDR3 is CASRGLAAYNEQFF. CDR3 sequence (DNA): TGTGCCAGCCGTGGACTAGCGGCCTACAATGAGCAGTTCTTC.

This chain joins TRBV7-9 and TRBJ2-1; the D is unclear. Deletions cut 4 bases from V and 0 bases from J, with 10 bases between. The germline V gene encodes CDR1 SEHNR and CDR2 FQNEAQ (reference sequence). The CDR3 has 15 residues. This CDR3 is CASSSHRGSYNEQFF. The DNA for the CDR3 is TGTGCCAGCAGCTCCCACCGCGGCTCCTACAATGAGCAGTTCTTC. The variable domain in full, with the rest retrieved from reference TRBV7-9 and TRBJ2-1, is DTGVSQNPRHKITKRGQNVTFRCDPISEHNRLYWYRQTLGQGPEFLTYFQNEAQLEKSRLLSDRFSAERPKGSFSTLEIQRTEQGDSAMYLCASSSHRGSYNEQFFGPGTRLTVL.

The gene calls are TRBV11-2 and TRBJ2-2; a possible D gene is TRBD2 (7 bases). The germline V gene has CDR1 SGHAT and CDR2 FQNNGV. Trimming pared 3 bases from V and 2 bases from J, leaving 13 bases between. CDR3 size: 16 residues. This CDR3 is CASSFRGGTNTGELFF. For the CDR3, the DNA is TGTGCCAGCAGCTTTAGGGGGGGAACTAACACCGGGGAGCTGTTTTTT.

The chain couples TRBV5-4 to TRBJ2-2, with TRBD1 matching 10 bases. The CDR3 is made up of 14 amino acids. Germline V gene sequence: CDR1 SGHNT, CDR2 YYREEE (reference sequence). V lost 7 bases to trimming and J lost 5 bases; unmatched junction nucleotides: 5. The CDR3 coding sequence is TGTGCCAGCCACGGACAGGGGGGAACCGGGGAGCTGTTTTTT. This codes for CASHGQGGTGELFF.

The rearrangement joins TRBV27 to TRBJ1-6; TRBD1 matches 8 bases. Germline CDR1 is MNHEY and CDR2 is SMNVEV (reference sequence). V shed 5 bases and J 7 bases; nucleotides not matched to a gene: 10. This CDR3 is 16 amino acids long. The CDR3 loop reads CASSPSQGARNSPLHF. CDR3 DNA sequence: TGTGCCAGCAGTCCCTCTCAGGGGGCGAGGAATTCACCCCTCCACTTT.

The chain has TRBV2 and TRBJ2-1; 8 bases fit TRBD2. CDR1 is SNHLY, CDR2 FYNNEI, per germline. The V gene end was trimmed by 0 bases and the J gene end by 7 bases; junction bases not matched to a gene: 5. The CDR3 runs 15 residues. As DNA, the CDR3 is TGTGCCAGCAGTGAAGCGCGGGGGGATTCGAATGAGCAGTTCTTC. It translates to CASSEARGDSNEQFF. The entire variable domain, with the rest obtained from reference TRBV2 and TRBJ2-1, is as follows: EPEVTQTPSHQVTQMGQEVILRCVPISNHLYFYWYRQILGQKVEFLVSFYNNEISEKSEIFDDQFSVERPDGSNFTLKIRSTKLEDSAMYFCASSEARGDSNEQFFGPGTRLTVL.

The CDR3 here is CASSPRTGNTYEQYF. CDR3 DNA: TGTGCCAGCAGTCCGCGGACAGGGAATACCTACGAGCAGTACTTC. V is TRBV27 and J is TRBJ2-7; TRBD1 agrees at 8 bases. V shed 5 bases and J 2 bases; nucleotides not matched to a gene: 8. CDR3 length: 15 residues. CDR1 is MNHEY and CDR2 is SMNVEV in the germline V gene (reference sequence).

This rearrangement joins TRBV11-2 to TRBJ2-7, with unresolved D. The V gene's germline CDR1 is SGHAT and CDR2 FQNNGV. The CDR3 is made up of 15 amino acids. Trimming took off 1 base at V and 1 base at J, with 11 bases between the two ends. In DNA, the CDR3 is TGTGCCAGCAGCTTAGTTGGGCCCCTATCCTACGAGCAGTACTTC. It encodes CASSLVGPLSYEQYF.